This record covers a single T cell receptor (beta chain). The data were taken from a study of blood T cell repertoires in COVID-19. Study-wide context: The study drew acute and convalescent COVID-19 samples from the United States, Italy and Spain.

Seattle patient enrollment occurred during active infection, with longitudinal follow-up thereafter. V lost 0 bases, J lost 0 bases, and 18 bases lay in between. The CDR3 has 19 amino acids. From germline, CDR1 is MNHNS and CDR2 SASEGT. Source study methods: Scientists estimated how many nucleated cells there were by amplifying reference gene primers. Measured with immunoSEQ multiplex PCR; TCRdb has only the in-frame clones, and not every one. The V and J calls and the clone size are those of that table, but D and trimming were determined from the DNA. The sample lists 310,000 or so clones, around 90% occurring once.

Sequenced input: peripheral blood. The chain recombines TRBV6-1 with TRBJ2-4, with D possibly being TRBD2 (5 bases). The TCR originated in a man aged 25 to 40 with COVID-19, enrolled during active disease. CDR3 nucleotide sequence: TGTGCCAGCAGTGAAGCAGGCCAGGAAAGGAGGCTAGCCAAAAACATTCAGTACTTC. Translating it yields CASSEAGQERRLAKNIQYF.